The clone carrying this T cell receptor beta chain was seen a few times. Its target is not known. Regions amplified from RNA transcripts were the TCR beta CDR3 regions. The HTBI primer set drove a first-round RT-PCR of the TCR CDR3. TCRdb analysed the multiplex PCR reads with MiXCR anew, one entry per CDR3 protein. The sample has 300,000 to 350,000 distinct CDR3 sequences, 18% seen once. This sample was taken from a study of T cells in Graves' hyperthyroidism and ophthalmopathy. Notes on the study in general: Among clonotypes expanded in thyroid above 0.001, most were also found in blood. Ophthalmopathy got predicted by the model a median approximately six months before its onset.

This TCR came from a woman in her fifties or sixties with Graves' hyperthyroidism. Sequencing was performed on blood.

CDR3 residues: CAIREQGSEYGYTF. The DNA for the CDR3 is TGTGCCATCAGGGAACAGGGCTCGGAATATGGCTACACCTTC. The chain carries TRBV10-3 and TRBJ1-2; D may be TRBD1 (6 bases). CDR1 and CDR2 from the germline V gene are ENHRY and SYGVKD. The CDR3 consists of 14 residues. V was clipped by 6 bases and J by 5 bases, with 16 bases between them.